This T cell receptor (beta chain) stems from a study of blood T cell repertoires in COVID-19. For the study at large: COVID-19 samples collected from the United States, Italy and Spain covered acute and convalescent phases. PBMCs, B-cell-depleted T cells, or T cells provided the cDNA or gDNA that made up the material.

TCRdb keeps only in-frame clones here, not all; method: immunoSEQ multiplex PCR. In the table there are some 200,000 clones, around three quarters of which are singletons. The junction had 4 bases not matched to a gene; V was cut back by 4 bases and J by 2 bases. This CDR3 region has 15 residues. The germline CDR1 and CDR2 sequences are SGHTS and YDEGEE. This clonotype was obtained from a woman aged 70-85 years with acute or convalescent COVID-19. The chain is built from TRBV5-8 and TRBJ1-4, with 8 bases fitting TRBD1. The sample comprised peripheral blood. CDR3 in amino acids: CASSPGTGTNEKLFF. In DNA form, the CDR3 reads TGTGCCAGCAGCCCCGGGACAGGCACTAATGAAAAACTGTTTTTT.